This T cell receptor beta chain stems from a study of glioma-infiltrating T cells after dendritic cell vaccination. This clone has only one observation. Trimming cost V 3 bases and J 4 bases, with 13 bases left between them. The germline V gene has CDR1 SGDLS and CDR2 YYNGEE. The CDR3 contains 15 residues. Primers: 60 V beta forward and 13 J beta reverse. The repertoire was sequenced with immunoSEQ multiplex PCR; TCRdb's copy has only in-frame clones and lacks some. The sample carries under 100,000 clones, more than 70% recorded once. The rearrangement joins TRBV9 to TRBJ2-2, with a tentative D call TRBD2 (5 bases). The sample was blood, taken before dendritic cell vaccination. The receptor was isolated from a human donor with glioblastoma. The CDR3 protein is CASSGTDRGTGELFF. In DNA, the CDR3 is TGTGCCAGCAGCGGGACCGACCGGGGCACCGGGGAGCTGTTTTTT.